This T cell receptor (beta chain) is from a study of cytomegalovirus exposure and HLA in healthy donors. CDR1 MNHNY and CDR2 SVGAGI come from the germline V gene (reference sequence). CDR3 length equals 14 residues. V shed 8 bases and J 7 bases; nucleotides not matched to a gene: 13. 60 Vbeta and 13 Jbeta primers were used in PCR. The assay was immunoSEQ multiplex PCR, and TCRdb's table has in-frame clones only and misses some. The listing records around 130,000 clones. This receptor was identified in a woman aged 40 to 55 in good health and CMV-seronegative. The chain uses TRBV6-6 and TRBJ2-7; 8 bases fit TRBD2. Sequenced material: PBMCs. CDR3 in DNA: TGTGCCAGCGGCCCTCACCCGGGAGGGCTAGAGCAGTACTTC. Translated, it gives CASGPHPGGLEQYF.